Following are 32 T cell receptor beta chains from one sample sequenced in a study of OX40 agonist ivuxolimab in advanced cancers. The library was obtained by the immunoSEQ multiplex PCR assay. TCRdb took this table from immuneACCESS and kept in-frame rearrangements with V and J called. Such tables lack part of the clones; where checked against another copy, unresolved V genes explain under half of the gap, and the rest is unexplained. For this sample the table gives roughly 95,000 clones, of which around 86% were detected only once. Of the sample, around 1.8% falls within the top ten clones. Sample: CD4+ or CD8+ T cells sorted from blood, taken in a trial of the OX40 agonist ivuxolimab. The receptors here all came from an adult with an advanced solid tumor such as melanoma, head and neck, liver or kidney cancer.

Written as DNA, the CDR3 is TGTGCCAGCAGCACAGGACAGGGGTACACCGGGGAGCTGTTTTTT. It yields the protein CASSTGQGYTGELFF. The rearrangement uses TRBV7-3 and TRBJ2-2; 9 bases are shared with TRBD1. V was clipped by 5 bases and J by 3 bases; unmatched bases: 4. Per the germline V gene, CDR1 is SGHTA and CDR2 is FQGTGA. The CDR3 spans 15 residues.

V usage is TRBV11-2 and J usage is TRBJ1-2, with a tentative D call TRBD1 (5 bases). The length of the CDR3 is 13 residues. The germline V gene has CDR1 SGHAT and CDR2 FQNNGV. The V end was cut by 3 bases, the J end by 3 bases, with 8 bases between. The CDR3 loop is CASSFSGDYGYTF. The CDR3 bases are TGTGCCAGCAGCTTCTCGGGGGACTATGGCTACACCTTC.

The gene calls are TRBV28 and TRBJ2-5; TRBD2 agrees at 12 bases. The better agreement between TRBJ2-7 and the DNA end casts doubt on the J call. Germline V gene lookup returns CDR1 MDHEN and CDR2 SYDVKM. CDR3 length: 16 amino acids. The CDR3 loop is CASLPAGTSGFYEQYF. The CDR3 DNA follows: TGTGCCAGCCTTCCTGCCGGGACTAGCGGGTTCTACGAGCAGTACTTC.

In DNA form, the CDR3 reads TGTGCCAGCACTAACAGGCCCGGGGAGCTGTTTTTT. Residues: CASTNRPGELFF. The genes are TRBV2 and TRBJ2-2; D might be TRBD1 (5 bases). Germline V CDR1 and CDR2: SNHLY, FYNNEI. CDR3 length: 12 amino acids. V shed 7 bases and J shed 6 bases, with 9 bases lying between them. Based on the CDR3 plus reference TRBV2 and TRBJ2-2, the full variable domain is EPEVTQTPSHQVTQMGQEVILRCVPISNHLYFYWYRQILGQKVEFLVSFYNNEISEKSEIFDDQFSVERPDGSNFTLKIRSTKLEDSAMYFCASTNRPGELFFGEGSRLTVL.

The rearrangement links TRBV4-1 to TRBJ2-7; tentatively, D is TRBD1 (5 bases). Germline CDR1 and CDR2: MGHRA and YSYEKL. V gave up 0 bases and J gave up 3 bases, with 9 bases separating them. The CDR3 contains 14 residues. CDR3: CASSQDLRGYEQYF. The CDR3 coding sequence is TGCGCCAGCAGCCAAGATCTAAGGGGCTACGAGCAGTACTTC.

The chain uses TRBV18 and TRBJ1-1; D perhaps matches TRBD1 (5 bases). Trimming removed 0 bases from V and 2 bases from J, with 10 bases in between. Germline V lookup: CDR1 KGHSH, CDR2 LQKENI. The CDR3 has 15 amino acids. CDR3 in amino acids: CASSPPGAGNTEAFF. The CDR3 DNA is TGTGCCAGCTCACCACCTGGGGCGGGTAACACTGAAGCTTTCTTT.

The rearrangement links TRBV18 to TRBJ2-7; no reliable D call. The CDR3 runs 14 residues. CDR1 KGHSH and CDR2 LQKENI come from the germline V gene. The germline V and J ends were trimmed by 3 bases and 0 bases, with 9 bases remaining between them. DNA for the CDR3: TGTGCCAGCTCACCGTTACAAAGCTCCTACGAGCAGTACTTC. This codes for CASSPLQSSYEQYF. Together with reference TRBV18 and TRBJ2-7, the CDR3 gives the full variable domain: NAGVMQNPRHLVRRRGQEARLRCSPMKGHSHVYWYRQLPEEGLKFMVYLQKENIIDESGMPKERFSAEFPKEGPSILRIQQVVRGDSAAYFCASSPLQSSYEQYFGPGTRLTVT.

Here the CDR3 DNA reads TGTGCCAGCAGCAGCACGACAGGGGGCGTAGAGACCCAGTACTTC. Translated: CASSSTTGGVETQYF. The gene calls are TRBV7-9 and TRBJ2-5, with 10 bases aligning to TRBD1. J was trimmed by 4 bases and V by 5 bases; bases with no gene match: 7. This CDR3 is 15 amino acids long. The germline V gene has CDR1 SEHNR and CDR2 FQNEAQ (reference sequence).

The table lists this clone with a count of one. The genes are TRBV5-5 and TRBJ1-5; D perhaps matches TRBD1 (5 bases). CDR1 is SGHKS and CDR2 is YYEKEE in the germline V gene (reference sequence). The CDR3 covers 16 residues. The V end lost 0 bases, the J end lost 2 bases, and 12 bases lay between the germline ends. The CDR3 loop is CASSLVGTKGNQPQHF. Written as DNA, the CDR3 is TGTGCCAGCAGCTTGGTCGGGACGAAAGGCAATCAGCCCCAGCATTTT.

This rearrangement joins TRBV6-5 to TRBJ2-1, with TRBD1 as a possible D gene (6 bases). CDR3 size: 13 residues. Trimming shortened V by 2 bases and J by 8 bases, and 10 bases separated the two germline ends. Germline V gene lookup returns CDR1 MNHEY and CDR2 SVGAGI. In DNA, the CDR3 is TGTGCCAGCAGTTACGGACAGTTAGATGAGCAGTTCTTC. It encodes CASSYGQLDEQFF.

The chain recombines TRBV28 with TRBJ1-1; TRBD1 matches 12 bases. V lost 5 bases and J lost 4; bases outside the gene matches: 5. Germline values: CDR1 MDHEN, CDR2 SYDVKM. This CDR3 region has 15 residues. The CDR3 spells CASSPGQGASTEAFF. The CDR3 DNA follows: TGTGCCAGCAGTCCGGGACAGGGGGCGAGCACTGAAGCTTTCTTT. The full variable domain, its missing parts supplied by reference TRBV28 and TRBJ1-1, is DVKVTQSSRYLVKRTGEKVFLECVQDMDHENMFWYRQDPGLGLRLIYFSYDVKMKEKGDIPEGYSVSREKKERFSLILESASTNQTSMYLCASSPGQGASTEAFFGQGTRLTVV.

The chain recombines TRBV5-5 with TRBJ1-1, with D uncertain. Deletions cut 4 bases from V and 1 base from J, with 11 bases between. The germline gives CDR1 SGHKS, CDR2 YYEKEE (reference sequence). This CDR3 has 14 residues. The CDR3 reads CASSLSSWNTEAFF. The CDR3 DNA reads as TGTGCCAGCAGCCTGAGTTCTTGGAACACTGAAGCTTTCTTT.

This clone was counted once. The gene calls are TRBV19 and TRBJ1-5; the match to TRBD1 covers 9 bases. Losses at the gene ends were 9 bases for V and 3 bases for J; bases not matched to a gene: 12. Germline lookup yields CDR1 LNHDA and CDR2 SQIVND (reference sequence). There are 16 residues in the CDR3. The CDR3 DNA reads as TGTGCCAGCAATAGACCCCGGGACAGGGTCAATCAGCCCCAGCATTTT. Protein sequence: CASNRPRDRVNQPQHF. The variable domain in full, completed from reference TRBV19 and TRBJ1-5, reads DGGITQSPKYLFRKEGQNVTLSCEQNLNHDAMYWYRQDPGQGLRLIYYSQIVNDFQKGDIAEGYSVSREKKESFPLTVTSAQKNPTAFYLCASNRPRDRVNQPQHFGDGTRLSIL.

This chain joins TRBV5-5 and TRBJ2-5; D gene unclear. Germline lookup yields CDR1 SGHKS and CDR2 YYEKEE (reference sequence). The CDR3 loop spans 15 amino acids. Trimming cost V 4 bases and J 2 bases, with 15 bases left between them. CDR3 DNA: TGTGCCAGCAGCAGCTTGGAGCTTAGGCAAGAGACCCAGTACTTC. Its translation is CASSSLELRQETQYF.

The gene calls are TRBV4-2 and TRBJ2-7; D uncertain. Trimming removed 0 bases from V and 4 bases from J, with 13 bases in between. CDR3 size: 15 residues. The germline gives CDR1 LGHNA, CDR2 YNFKEQ. The CDR3 is CASSQDQVSSYEQYF. The CDR3 DNA reads TGTGCCAGCAGCCAAGACCAGGTTAGTTCGTACGAGCAGTACTTC.

The J gene is TRBJ2-2, the V gene TRBV11-2; D not resolved. CDR1 and CDR2 (germline): SGHAT, FQNNGV. V dropped 8 bases and J dropped 1 base, with 8 bases sitting between them. The CDR3 is 13 residues long. The CDR3 here is CASRLGNTGELFF. The DNA of the CDR3 is TGTGCCAGCCGGCTCGGGAACACCGGGGAGCTGTTTTTT. Looking up the rest from reference TRBV11-2 and TRBJ2-2 gives the full variable domain: EAGVAQSPRYKIIEKRQSVAFWCNPISGHATLYWYQQILGQGPKLLIQFQNNGVVDDSQLPKDRFSAERLKGVDSTLKIQPAKLEDSAVYLCASRLGNTGELFFGEGSRLTVL.

The chain links TRBV10-3 to TRBJ2-5, with D possibly being TRBD1 (6 bases). Germline CDR1 ENHRY, CDR2 SYGVKD. V lost 2 bases and J 5 bases, leaving 18 bases between the germline ends. The CDR3 length is 16 residues. The CDR3 DNA follows: TGTGCCATCAGTGAGGGCCAACAGGGTGAAAGGGAGACCCAGTACTTC. It is translated as CAISEGQQGERETQYF.

This chain uses TRBV5-1 with TRBJ2-4; no firm D call. This CDR3 has 15 amino acids. From germline, CDR1 is SGHRS and CDR2 YFSETQ. Trimming shortened V by 3 bases and J by 3 bases, and 13 bases separated the two germline ends. The DNA for the CDR3 is TGCGCCAGCAGCTCCCCGGAGTACGGCAAAAACATTCAGTACTTC. Its translation is CASSSPEYGKNIQYF.

V gene TRBV29-1 combines with J gene TRBJ1-2; possible D gene TRBD1, 5 bases. The V and J ends lost 6 bases and 9 bases respectively, with 17 bases between them. From germline, CDR1 is SQVTM and CDR2 ANQGSEA. The CDR3 consists of 12 residues. CDR3 in amino acids: CSVLRGDSRYTF. CDR3 nucleotide sequence: TGCAGCGTGCTAAGGGGCGACAGTCGCTACACCTTC.

This sequence joins TRBV29-1 and TRBJ2-3; weak D call: TRBD2 (6 bases). The CDR3 is 13 amino acids. V lost 6 bases, J lost 5 bases, and 15 bases lay in between. Germline lookup yields CDR1 SQVTM and CDR2 ANQGSEA. The CDR3 sequence: CSVGPGLGDTQYF. Written as DNA, the CDR3 is TGCAGCGTCGGTCCGGGACTCGGAGATACGCAGTATTTT.

The rearrangement uses TRBV5-1 and TRBJ2-1; D not certain. The CDR3 spans 13 residues. V lost 3 bases and J 8 bases, leaving 12 bases between the germline ends. Germline CDR1 and CDR2: SGHRS and YFSETQ. The CDR3 is CASSSLLKDEQFF. The DNA of the CDR3 is TGCGCCAGCAGCTCGCTATTAAAAGATGAGCAGTTCTTC.

The chain joins TRBV7-9 to TRBJ2-4; TRBD1 is a possible D gene (6 bases). The CDR3 is 11 residues long. Germline V gene lookup returns CDR1 SEHNR and CDR2 FQNEAQ (reference sequence). V was shortened by 5 bases and J by 12 bases, with 11 bases between the two germline ends. CDR3 nucleotide sequence: TGTGCCAGCAGCCGACTGGGGGCTCAGTACTTC. As protein: CASSRLGAQYF.

CDR3 DNA: TGTGCCAGCAGCTTGGCCCTAGGGAACACTGAAGCTTTCTTT. Its translation is CASSLALGNTEAFF. The chain links TRBV5-4 to TRBJ1-1, with D unresolved. V dropped 0 bases and J dropped 1 base, with 7 bases sitting between them. Looked up from germline, CDR1 is SGHNT and CDR2 is YYREEE (reference sequence). This CDR3 is 14 amino acids long.

This clone was counted a single time. In DNA, the CDR3 is TGTGCCAGCAGCTTGGGAGGGGGTAGCAATCAGCCCCAGCATTTT. Its protein is CASSLGGGSNQPQHF. The chain is built from TRBV7-9 and TRBJ1-5, with a possible D match to TRBD1 (6 bases). Germline V gives CDR1 SEHNR, CDR2 FQNEAQ (reference sequence). The CDR3 runs to 15 residues. V was cut by 3 bases and J by 0 bases, with 9 bases left in between.

The chain employs TRBV5-1 and TRBJ2-3; TRBD2 matches 10 bases. Germline CDR1 and CDR2: SGHRS and YFSETQ. The V and J ends lost 4 bases and 6 bases, in that order; junction bases with no gene match: 5. The CDR3 length is 14 residues. The CDR3 DNA follows: TGCGCCAGCAGCCTACCTAGCGGGAGTGATACGCAGTATTTT. Its translation is CASSLPSGSDTQYF.

The V and J genes are TRBV7-8 and TRBJ2-2, with a tentative D call TRBD2 (5 bases). V was cut by 3 bases and J by 2 bases, with 13 bases left in between. Germline V lookup: CDR1 SGHVS, CDR2 FQNEAQ. CDR3 length: 16 amino acids. CDR3 region: CASSFVSVQNTGELFF. The CDR3 DNA sequence: TGTGCCAGCAGCTTTGTTAGCGTCCAAAACACCGGGGAGCTGTTTTTT.

The chain uses TRBV27 and TRBJ2-3; D unresolved. The CDR3 consists of 14 residues. V was shortened by 3 bases and J by 0 bases, with 7 bases between the two germline ends. Per germline, CDR1 MNHEY and CDR2 SMNVEV (reference sequence). For the CDR3, the DNA is TGTGCCAGCAGTTTGCAGCTAAGCACAGATACGCAGTATTTT. Its translation is CASSLQLSTDTQYF.

The chain combines TRBV10-3 with TRBJ2-5, with TRBD2 matching over 7 bases. The CDR3 length is 13 residues. The germline gives CDR1 ENHRY, CDR2 SYGVKD. Germline trimming cut 6 bases from V and 8 bases from J; bases unmatched to any gene: 9. The chain's CDR3 is CAIRGTTEGTQYF. CDR3 DNA sequence: TGTGCCATCAGAGGGACTACCGAAGGTACCCAGTACTTC.

This sequence joins TRBV27 and TRBJ1-4; D unclear. The CDR3 is made up of 14 amino acids. Germline assignment: CDR1 MNHEY and CDR2 SMNVEV (reference sequence). V gave up 5 bases and J gave up 2 bases, with 9 bases separating them. The CDR3 DNA sequence: TGTGCCAGCAGTCCGGAAGCTACTAATGAAAAACTGTTTTTT. Encoded protein: CASSPEATNEKLFF.

The CDR3 sequence is CASSLVSVAGYTF. The CDR3 bases are TGTGCCAGCAGCTTAGTGTCCGTGGCTGGCTACACCTTC. V gene TRBV7-9 combines with J gene TRBJ1-2; D not certain. Germline loops: CDR1 SEHNR, CDR2 FQNEAQ (reference sequence). The CDR3 has 13 amino acids. V lost 1 base to trimming and J lost 7 bases, with 10 bases between them. The complete variable domain, with remaining parts taken from reference TRBV7-9 and TRBJ1-2, reads DTGVSQNPRHKITKRGQNVTFRCDPISEHNRLYWYRQTLGQGPEFLTYFQNEAQLEKSRLLSDRFSAERPKGSFSTLEIQRTEQGDSAMYLCASSLVSVAGYTFGSGTRLTVV.

This clone turned up a few times. The CDR3 protein is CASSAGTGTYSNQPQHF. In nucleotides, the CDR3 is TGTGCCAGCAGTGCCGGGACAGGGACGTATAGCAATCAGCCCCAGCATTTT. The chain uses TRBV6-1 and TRBJ1-5; 9 nucleotides align to TRBD1. V was clipped by 4 bases and J by 0 bases; unmatched bases: 7. The CDR3 has 17 residues. Germline CDR1 and CDR2: MNHNS and SASEGT.

The rearrangement uses TRBV4-1 and TRBJ2-3; D is undetermined. The CDR3 has 13 amino acids. Deletions cut 4 bases from V and 7 bases from J, with 12 bases between. CDR1 and CDR2 from the germline V gene are MGHRA and YSYEKL. DNA for the CDR3: TGCGCCAGCAGCCCCGGATCCCAATATACGCAGTATTTT. This sequence encodes CASSPGSQYTQYF.